This T cell receptor (beta chain) was identified during a study of somatic mutations in cytotoxic T cells in rheumatoid arthritis. The wider study: It was right after diagnosis, before any treatment, that patient blood (around 32 ml EDTA) was drawn. Study observations and caveats: Adjustment for multiple comparisons was not applied to the slight TRBV07 underrepresentation observed in rheumatoid arthritis patients.

CD4+ cells and CD8+ cells were each obtained through positive magnetic bead selection, and their purity was assessed by flow cytometry. This CDR3 spans 13 amino acids. Germline-derived CDR1 and CDR2 are PRHDT and FYEKMQ (reference sequence). V dropped 0 bases and J dropped 3 bases, with 6 bases sitting between them. Concerning this clone itself: Its cognate antigen is unknown.

The data were produced by immunoSEQ multiplex PCR, yet TCRdb's version contains in-frame clones alone and is incomplete. The sample consists of around 4,200 clones, about four fifths of them appearing once. This sequence originates from an adult with rheumatoid arthritis. The V and J genes are TRBV13 and TRBJ2-7, with D possibly being TRBD1 or TRBD2 (5 bases each). Material: CD8+ T cells sorted from blood. Here the CDR3 DNA reads TGTGCCAGCAGCTTAGGGGGGGTCTACGAGCAGTACTTC. Translating gives CASSLGGVYEQYF.